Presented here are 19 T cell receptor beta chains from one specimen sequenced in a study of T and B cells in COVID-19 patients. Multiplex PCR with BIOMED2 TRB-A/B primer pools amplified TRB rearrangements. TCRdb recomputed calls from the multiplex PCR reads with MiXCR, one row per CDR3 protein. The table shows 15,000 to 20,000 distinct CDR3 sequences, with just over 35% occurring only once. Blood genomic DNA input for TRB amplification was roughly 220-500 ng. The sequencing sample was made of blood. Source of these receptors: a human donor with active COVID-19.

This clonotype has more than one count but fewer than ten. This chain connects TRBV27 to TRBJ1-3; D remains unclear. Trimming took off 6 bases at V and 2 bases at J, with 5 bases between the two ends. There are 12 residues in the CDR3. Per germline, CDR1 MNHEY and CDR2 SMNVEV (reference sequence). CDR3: CASSRPGNTIYF. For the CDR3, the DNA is TGTGCCAGCAGCAGACCTGGAAACACCATATATTTT.

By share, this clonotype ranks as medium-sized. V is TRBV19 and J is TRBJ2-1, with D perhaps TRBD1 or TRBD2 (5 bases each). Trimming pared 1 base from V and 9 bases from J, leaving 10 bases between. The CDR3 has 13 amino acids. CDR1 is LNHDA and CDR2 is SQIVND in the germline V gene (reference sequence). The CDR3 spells CASSIVSGSEQFF. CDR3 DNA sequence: TGTGCCAGTAGTATAGTGTCAGGGAGTGAGCAGTTCTTC.

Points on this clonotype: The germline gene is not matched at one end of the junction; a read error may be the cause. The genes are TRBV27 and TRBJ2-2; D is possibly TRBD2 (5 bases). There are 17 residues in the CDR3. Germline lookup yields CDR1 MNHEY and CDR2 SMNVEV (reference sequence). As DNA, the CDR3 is TGTGCCACCAGTGACTCTTATTACCGGGGGAACACCGGGGAGCTGTTTTTT. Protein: CATSDSYYRGNTGELFF.

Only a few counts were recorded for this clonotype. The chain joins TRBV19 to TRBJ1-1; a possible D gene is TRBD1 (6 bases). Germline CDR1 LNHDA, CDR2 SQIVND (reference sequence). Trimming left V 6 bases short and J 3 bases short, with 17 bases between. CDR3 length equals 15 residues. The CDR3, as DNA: TGTGCCAGTAGAGTGAACCAGGGGTTTGACACTGAAGCTTTCTTT. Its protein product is CASRVNQGFDTEAFF.

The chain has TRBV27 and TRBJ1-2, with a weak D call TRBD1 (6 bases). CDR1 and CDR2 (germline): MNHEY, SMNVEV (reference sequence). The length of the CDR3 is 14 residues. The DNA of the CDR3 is TGTGTTAGCAGTCCTAACAGGGTGCACTATGGCTACACCTTC. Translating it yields CVSSPNRVHYGYTF.

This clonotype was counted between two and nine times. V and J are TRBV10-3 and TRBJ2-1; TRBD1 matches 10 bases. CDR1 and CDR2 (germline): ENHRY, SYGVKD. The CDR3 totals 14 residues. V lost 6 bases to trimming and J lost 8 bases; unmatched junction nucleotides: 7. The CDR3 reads CAISDRGREDEQFF. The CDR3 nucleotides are TGTGCCATCAGCGACAGGGGGCGCGAGGATGAGCAGTTCTTC.

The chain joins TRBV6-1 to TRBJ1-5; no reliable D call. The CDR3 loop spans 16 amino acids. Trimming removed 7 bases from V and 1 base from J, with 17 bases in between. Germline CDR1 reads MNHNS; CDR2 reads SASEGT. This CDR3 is CASTTRGTQSNQPQHF. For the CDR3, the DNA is TGTGCCAGCACCACCCGCGGAACACAAAGCAATCAGCCCCAGCATTTT.

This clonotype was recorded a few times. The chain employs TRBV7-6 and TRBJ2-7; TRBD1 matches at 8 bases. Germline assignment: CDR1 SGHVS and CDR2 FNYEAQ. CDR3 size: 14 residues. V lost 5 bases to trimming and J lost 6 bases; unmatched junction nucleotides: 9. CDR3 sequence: CASSKQSGQVEQYF. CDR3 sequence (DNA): TGTGCCAGCAGCAAACAATCGGGACAGGTCGAGCAGTACTTC.

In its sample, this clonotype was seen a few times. Written as DNA, the CDR3 is TGTGCCAGCAGCCTCAGGGGGCTGGAAGATACGCAGTATTTT. The encoded protein is CASSLRGLEDTQYF. The V gene is TRBV28, the J gene TRBJ2-3; TRBD1 agrees at 8 bases. V shed 6 bases, J shed 5 bases, and the junction held 7 bases outside the gene matches. The CDR3 runs 14 residues. CDR1 is MDHEN and CDR2 is SYDVKM in the germline V gene.

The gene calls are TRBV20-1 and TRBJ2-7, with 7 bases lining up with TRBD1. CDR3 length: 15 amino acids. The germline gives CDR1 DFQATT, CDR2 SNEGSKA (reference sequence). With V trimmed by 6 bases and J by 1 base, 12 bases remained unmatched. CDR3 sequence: CSARGSLSPSYEQYF. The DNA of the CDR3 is TGCAGTGCCAGGGGGAGCCTGAGCCCATCCTACGAGCAGTACTTC.

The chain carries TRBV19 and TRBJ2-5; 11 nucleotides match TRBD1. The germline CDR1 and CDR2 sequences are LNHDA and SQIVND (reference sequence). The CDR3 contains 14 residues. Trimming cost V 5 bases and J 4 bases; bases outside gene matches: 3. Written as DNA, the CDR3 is TGTGCCAGTAGTCGGGACAGGGGGATAGAGACCCAGTACTTC. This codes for CASSRDRGIETQYF.

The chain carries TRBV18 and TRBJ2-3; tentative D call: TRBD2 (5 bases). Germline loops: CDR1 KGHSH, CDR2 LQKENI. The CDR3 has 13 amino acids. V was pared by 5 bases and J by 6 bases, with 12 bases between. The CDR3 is CASSILAADTQYF. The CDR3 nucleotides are TGTGCCAGCTCAATTCTAGCAGCGGATACGCAGTATTTT.

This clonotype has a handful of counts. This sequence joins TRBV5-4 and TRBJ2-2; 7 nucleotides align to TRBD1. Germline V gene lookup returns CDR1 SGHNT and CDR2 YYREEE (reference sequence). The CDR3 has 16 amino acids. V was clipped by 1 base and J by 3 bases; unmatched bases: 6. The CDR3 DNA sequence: TGTGCCAGCAGCTTGCTACAGGGGTGGGACACCGGGGAGCTGTTTTTT. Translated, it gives CASSLLQGWDTGELFF.

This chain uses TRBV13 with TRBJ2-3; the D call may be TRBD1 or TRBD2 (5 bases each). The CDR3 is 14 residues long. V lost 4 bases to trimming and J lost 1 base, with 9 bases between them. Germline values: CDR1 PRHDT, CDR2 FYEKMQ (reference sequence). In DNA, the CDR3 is TGTGCCAGCAGCTCGAGGGGACGCACAGATACGCAGTATTTT. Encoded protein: CASSSRGRTDTQYF.

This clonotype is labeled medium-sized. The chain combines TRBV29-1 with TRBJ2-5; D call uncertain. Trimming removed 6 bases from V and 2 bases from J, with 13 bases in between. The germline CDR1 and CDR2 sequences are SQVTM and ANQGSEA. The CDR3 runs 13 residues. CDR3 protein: CSVVRDNQETQYF. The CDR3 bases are TGCAGCGTAGTTAGAGATAATCAAGAGACCCAGTACTTC.

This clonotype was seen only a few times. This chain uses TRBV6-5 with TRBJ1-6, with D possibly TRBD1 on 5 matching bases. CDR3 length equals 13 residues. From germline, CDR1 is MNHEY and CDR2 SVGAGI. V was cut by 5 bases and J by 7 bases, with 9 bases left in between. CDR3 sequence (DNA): TGTGCCAGCAGTGGGGGGGGAAATTCACCCCTCCACTTT. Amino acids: CASSGGGNSPLHF.

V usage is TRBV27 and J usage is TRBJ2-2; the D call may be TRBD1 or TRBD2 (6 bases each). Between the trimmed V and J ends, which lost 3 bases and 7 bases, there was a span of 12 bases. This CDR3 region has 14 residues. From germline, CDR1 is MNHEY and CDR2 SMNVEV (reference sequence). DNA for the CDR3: TGTGCCAGCAGTTTTACGGGGGCGGGCGGGGAGCTGTTTTTT. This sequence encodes CASSFTGAGGELFF.

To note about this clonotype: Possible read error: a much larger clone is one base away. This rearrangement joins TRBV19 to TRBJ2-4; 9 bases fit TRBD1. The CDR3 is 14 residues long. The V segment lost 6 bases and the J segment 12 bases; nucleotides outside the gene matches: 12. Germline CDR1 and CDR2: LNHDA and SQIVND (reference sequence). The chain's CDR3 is CASRPTGGRVDQYF. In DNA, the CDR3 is TGTGCCAGTAGACCGACAGGGGGGCGAGTCGATCAGTACTTC.

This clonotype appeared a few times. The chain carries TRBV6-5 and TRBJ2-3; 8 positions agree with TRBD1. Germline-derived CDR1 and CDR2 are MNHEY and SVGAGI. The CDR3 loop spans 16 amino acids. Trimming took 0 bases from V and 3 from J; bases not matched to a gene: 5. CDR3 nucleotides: TGTGCCAGCAGTTACTCGACAGGGGTAAAGACAGATACGCAGTATTTT. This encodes CASSYSTGVKTDTQYF.